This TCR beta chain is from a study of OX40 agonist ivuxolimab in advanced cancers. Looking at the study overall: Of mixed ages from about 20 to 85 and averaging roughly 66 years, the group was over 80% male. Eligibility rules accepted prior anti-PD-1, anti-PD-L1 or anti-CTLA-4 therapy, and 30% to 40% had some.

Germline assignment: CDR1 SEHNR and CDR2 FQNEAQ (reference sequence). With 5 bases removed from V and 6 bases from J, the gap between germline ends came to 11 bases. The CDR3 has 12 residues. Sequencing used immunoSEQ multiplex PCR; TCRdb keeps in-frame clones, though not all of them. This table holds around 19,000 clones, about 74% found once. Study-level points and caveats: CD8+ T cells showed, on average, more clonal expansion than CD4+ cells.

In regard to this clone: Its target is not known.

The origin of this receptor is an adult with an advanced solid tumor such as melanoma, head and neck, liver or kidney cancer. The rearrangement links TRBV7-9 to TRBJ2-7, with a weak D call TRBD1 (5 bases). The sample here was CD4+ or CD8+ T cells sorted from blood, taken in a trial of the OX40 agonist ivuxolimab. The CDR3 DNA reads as TGTGCCAGCAGCAGGGGCCCCTCCGAGCAGTACTTC. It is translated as CASSRGPSEQYF.